Presented here are 7 T cell receptor beta chains from one specimen sequenced in a study of beta chain features in type 1 diabetes. Whole-study findings and limits: Across all four CD4+ subsets, people with type 1 diabetes showed modestly shorter TCRB CDR3s.

No antigens are known for them. Every bit of the isolated RNA underwent reverse transcription, so sequencing read expressed TCRB transcripts. The method was immunoSEQ multiplex PCR; TCRdb's version includes in-frame clones alone and lacks a portion of them. Among 95,000 to 150,000 clones listed, roughly 17% were seen once. Sequencing was carried out using central memory CD4+ T cells from blood. These receptors all come from a man aged 25-45 years with type 1 diabetes.

This clone was recorded many times. The chain combines TRBV18 with TRBJ2-4; tentative D call: TRBD1 (5 bases). Germline V gene sequence: CDR1 KGHSH, CDR2 LQKENI. This CDR3 is 15 amino acids long. Trimming pared 3 bases from V and 2 bases from J, leaving 11 bases between. The CDR3 is CASSPSDRSKNIQYF. The CDR3 nucleotides are TGTGCCAGCTCACCCTCTGACAGATCCAAAAACATTCAGTACTTC.

The chain combines TRBV6-6 with TRBJ2-3, with 7 bases matching TRBD1. From germline, CDR1 is MNHNY and CDR2 SVGAGI (reference sequence). The CDR3 is made up of 15 amino acids. Trimming took 6 bases from V and 0 from J; bases not matched to a gene: 6. CDR3 coding DNA: TGTGCCAGCAGCTCCCAGGGACAGAGCACAGATACGCAGTATTTT. Protein sequence: CASSSQGQSTDTQYF.

The CDR3 DNA sequence: TGTGCCAGTTGGGACGTAAACACCGGGGAGCTGTTTTTT. Its translation: CASWDVNTGELFF. The chain is built from TRBV19 and TRBJ2-2; D assignment may be TRBD1 or TRBD2 (5 bases each). Germline assignment: CDR1 LNHDA and CDR2 SQIVND (reference sequence). V gave up 8 bases and J gave up 2 bases, with 9 bases separating them. This CDR3 region has 13 residues. Looking up the rest from reference TRBV19 and TRBJ2-2 gives the full variable domain: DGGITQSPKYLFRKEGQNVTLSCEQNLNHDAMYWYRQDPGQGLRLIYYSQIVNDFQKGDIAEGYSVSREKKESFPLTVTSAQKNPTAFYLCASWDVNTGELFFGEGSRLTVL.

The CDR3 DNA is TGTGCCAGCAGCGTAGGGCCGGGTGGCTACACCTTC. This sequence encodes CASSVGPGGYTF. V usage is TRBV9 and J usage is TRBJ1-2; D gene unclear. Trimming shortened V by 0 bases and J by 7 bases, and 7 bases separated the two germline ends. Germline assignment: CDR1 SGDLS and CDR2 YYNGEE. The CDR3 has 12 amino acids.

V and J are TRBV2 and TRBJ2-7, with D unresolved. Germline CDR1 reads SNHLY; CDR2 reads FYNNEI. With 6 bases removed from V and 4 bases from J, the gap between germline ends came to 7 bases. The CDR3 covers 11 residues. This CDR3 reads CASRTGYEQYF. CDR3 DNA: TGTGCCAGCAGGACGGGTTACGAGCAGTACTTC.

The gene calls are TRBV15 and TRBJ1-2; D not resolved. V dropped 3 bases and J dropped 6 bases, with 23 bases sitting between them. The CDR3 extends over 17 amino acids. The germline V gene has CDR1 LNHNV and CDR2 YYDKDF (reference sequence). The CDR3 reads CATSSPTGIRDGHGYTF. DNA for the CDR3: TGTGCCACCAGCAGCCCCACCGGGATAAGGGATGGGCATGGCTACACCTTC.

The CDR3 reads CASSLSGGVLWDTQYF. For the CDR3, the DNA is TGTGCCAGCAGCTTAAGCGGGGGGGTGCTATGGGATACGCAGTATTTT. The chain recombines TRBV7-2 with TRBJ2-3; 10 positions match TRBD2. This CDR3 has 16 residues. Germline V CDR1 and CDR2: SGHTA, FQGNSA. J gave up 6 bases and V 2 bases, and 8 bases lay outside the gene matches.